The 6 T cell receptor beta chains given below trace back to one sample, sequenced in a study of cytomegalovirus exposure and HLA in healthy donors (dated by TCRdb to about 2017). The protocol used for the library was the immunoSEQ multiplex PCR assay. The multiplex PCR relied on a mix of 60 forward primers for TCR Vbeta segments and 13 reverse primers for TCR Jbeta segments. The table comes from immuneACCESS by way of TCRdb, which keeps in-frame sequences with V and J called. Part of the clones is missing from these tables; in studies checked, under half for an unresolved V gene and the rest for unknown reasons. For this sample there are about 130,000 clones; around 78% appear just once. Approximately 1.8% of the sample goes to the ten largest clones. The sample was PBMCs. These receptor sequences come from a woman between 50 and 59 years old in good health and CMV-seronegative.

The CDR3 sequence: CASSPPWTSGGLPTDTQYF. As DNA, the CDR3 is TGTGCCAGCTCACCACCCTGGACTAGCGGGGGACTACCCACAGATACGCAGTATTTT. The chain employs TRBV18 and TRBJ2-3; 13 nucleotides line up with TRBD2. The CDR3 loop spans 19 amino acids. V was pared by 0 bases and J by 2 bases, with 8 bases of the junction left unmatched. CDR1 is KGHSH and CDR2 is LQKENI in the germline V gene.

The chain recombines TRBV4-2 with TRBJ2-7; 8 bases fit TRBD2. The CDR3 totals 17 residues. Germline V gives CDR1 LGHNA, CDR2 YNFKEQ. The V and J ends lost 1 base and 1 base, in that order; junction bases with no gene match: 9. CDR3 loop: CASSQVPSGGGSYEQYF. CDR3 nucleotide sequence: TGTGCCAGCAGCCAAGTTCCGTCGGGAGGGGGGTCCTACGAGCAGTACTTC.

The CDR3 loop is CASQYRDGTEAFF. In DNA form, the CDR3 reads TGTGCCAGCCAGTACAGGGATGGCACTGAAGCTTTCTTT. The genes are TRBV27 and TRBJ1-1; TRBD1 might be the D (6 bases). From germline, CDR1 is MNHEY and CDR2 SMNVEV (reference sequence). Trimming shortened V by 8 bases and J by 4 bases, and 14 bases separated the two germline ends. This CDR3 is 13 amino acids long.

This chain uses TRBV27 with TRBJ2-7, with D unclear. The CDR3 length is 14 residues. The V gene lost 2 bases and the J gene lost 1 base, with 9 bases spanning the gap. Germline V gives CDR1 MNHEY, CDR2 SMNVEV (reference sequence). The DNA for the CDR3 is TGTGCCAGCAGTTTAAAGCACGCTTCCTACGAGCAGTACTTC. Its protein is CASSLKHASYEQYF.

V gene TRBV7-9 combines with J gene TRBJ2-7; TRBD1 aligns across 8 bases. Germline V gene data show CDR1 as SEHNR and CDR2 as FQNEAQ (reference sequence). The CDR3 contains 13 residues. The junction had 1 base not matched to a gene; V was cut back by 3 bases and J by 3 bases. CDR3 DNA: TGTGCCAGCAGCTTTGGACAGGGCTACGAGCAGTACGTC. Its translation: CASSFGQGYEQYV.

The V and J genes are TRBV28 and TRBJ2-7, with 9 positions matching TRBD2. CDR3 length equals 12 residues. With 11 bases clipped from V and 3 bases from J, the junction kept 5 bases outside the gene matches. Germline V lookup: CDR1 MDHEN, CDR2 SYDVKM. The CDR3 coding sequence is TGTGCCTACGGTAGCGGGAGCTACGAGCAGTACTTC. Protein product: CAYGSGSYEQYF.